This T cell receptor beta chain appears in the sequencing data of a study of metastatic and nonmetastatic thyroid tumors. About the research overall: Both malignant and benign thyroid patients supplied peripheral blood and tumor or nodule tissue samples, across which the repertoires of these patients were then compared.

This clone was found once. Its antigen is not known. Given a much more abundant clone one base away, this may be a read error. Thyroid surgery took place with no prior treatment in any patient. General study results and limits: Reports indicated that malignant thyroid tumors showed significantly higher TCR beta diversity than benign nodules did, in blood and tumor.

Per the authors' pipeline: The distant-metastasis classifier for papillary thyroid cancer was built from CDR3 differences across clinicopathological groups. With MiXCR, TCRdb called clones anew from the PCR reads. The authors' filters were not applied to this entry. The sample has tens of thousands of clones; about 15% are singletons. V shed 5 bases and J shed 3 bases, with 13 bases lying between them. The CDR3 totals 14 residues. Germline loops: CDR1 SGHDT, CDR2 YYEEEE. The chain has TRBV5-6 and TRBJ2-3; D is ambiguous. The receptor comes from a female donor with papillary thyroid cancer or a benign thyroid nodule (not recorded which). Some clones in this sample may be carry-over from other donors' samples. The sequencing input was tumor tissue. CDR3 nucleotide sequence: TGTGCCAGCAGATCCAGTGGTGGGACAGATACGCAGTATTTT. Encoded protein: CASRSSGGTDTQYF.